The clone carrying this T cell receptor (beta chain) was seen a few times. Its matching antigen is unknown. The record originates from a study of glioma-infiltrating T cells. Study results and limitations: Tissue and blood shared very few CDR3 sequences. Non-neoplastic patients had below-expected tissue-blood divergence, while all gliomas exceeded expectation.

Trimming took off 5 bases at V and 0 bases at J, with 13 bases between the two ends. The CDR3 consists of 15 residues. Germline CDR1 and CDR2: SGHTA and FQGNSA. Amplification of TCR alpha and beta CDR3 regions from RNA used iRepertoire nested multiplex PCR. In TCRdb, the multiplex PCR reads were re-called with MiXCR into one record per CDR3 protein. The data show about 110,000 distinct CDR3 sequences, about 25% seen once. The rearrangement joins TRBV7-2 to TRBJ1-1, with a possible D match to TRBD1 (5 bases). The specimen was glioma tissue, nonneoplastic brain tissue, or PBMCs (not recorded which). The TCR comes from a human donor with low-grade glioma or glioblastoma, undergoing nonglioma brain surgery, or in good health (not recorded which). For the CDR3, the DNA is TGTGCCAGCAGCCCTGGGGACGTAATGAACACTGAAGCTTTCTTT. Translation gives CASSPGDVMNTEAFF.